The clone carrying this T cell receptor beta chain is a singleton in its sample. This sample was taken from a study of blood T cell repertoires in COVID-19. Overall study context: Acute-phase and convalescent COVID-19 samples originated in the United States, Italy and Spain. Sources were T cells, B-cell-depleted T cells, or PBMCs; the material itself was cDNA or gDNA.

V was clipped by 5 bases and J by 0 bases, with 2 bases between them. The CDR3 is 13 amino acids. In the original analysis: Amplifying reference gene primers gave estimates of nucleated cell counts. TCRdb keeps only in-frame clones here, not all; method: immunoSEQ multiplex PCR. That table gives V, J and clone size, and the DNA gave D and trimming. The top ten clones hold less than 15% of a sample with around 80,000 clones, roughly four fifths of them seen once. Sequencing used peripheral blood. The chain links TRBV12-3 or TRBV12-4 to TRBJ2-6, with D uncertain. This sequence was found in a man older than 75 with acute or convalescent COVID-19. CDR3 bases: TGTGCCAGCAGTCACTCTGGGGCCAACGTCCTGACTTTC. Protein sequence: CASSHSGANVLTF.